This T cell receptor (beta chain) was identified during a study of T cells in Graves' hyperthyroidism and ophthalmopathy. The CDR3 regions of TCR beta were amplified from RNA transcripts. An initial round of RT-PCR targeting the TCR CDR3 relied on the HTBI primer set. TCRdb used MiXCR to reprocess the multiplex PCR reads, holding one entry per CDR3 protein. The data contain a few hundred thousand distinct CDR3 sequences, roughly 14% of them singletons. Germline V gene lookup returns CDR1 MNHEY and CDR2 SVGEGT. The V end was cut by 0 bases, the J end by 0 bases, with 7 bases between. CDR3 length: 15 amino acids. A single count supports this clonotype. Using about 10 ml of fresh peripheral blood, PBMCs were prepared.

The rearrangement joins TRBV6-2 or TRBV6-3 to TRBJ2-3, with unresolved D. The TCR was taken from a woman aged 18-29 years with Graves' hyperthyroidism that later progressed to Graves' ophthalmopathy. Sequenced: blood. CDR3 bases: TGTGCCAGCAGTTACTCCTTAACTAGCACAGATACGCAGTATTTT. This sequence encodes CASSYSLTSTDTQYF.